The source of this TCR beta chain is a study of regulatory dendritic cells for organ transplantation. Study-wide results and limits: Alloreactive memory CD8+ T cell pools varied considerably between individuals.

After removal of 6 bases from V and 3 bases from J, the junction contained 10 bases not matched to a gene. The length of the CDR3 is 15 residues. Germline CDR1 ENHRY, CDR2 SYGVKD. Using immunoSEQ multiplex PCR, the repertoire was profiled, and TCRdb retains in-frame clones only, with some absent. The sample has over 25,000 clones, around 80% seen once. Naive CD45RA+ and memory CD45RO+ CD4+ or CD8+ T cells were FACS-sorted. Details on this clone: The antigen remains unidentified.

The V and J genes are TRBV10-3 and TRBJ2-5; TRBD1 matches 7 bases. Sequencing was carried out using naive CD4+ T cells from blood. Specified subset: CD45RA+ naive T cells. The receptor was derived from a human donor in good health. The CDR3 bases are TGTGCCATCAGGAAGACCGGGACAGCAGAAGAGACCCAGTACTTC. Protein: CAIRKTGTAEETQYF.